These T cell receptor beta chains were read from a single sample in a study of T cell repertoires in cytomegalovirus infection. TCRdb re-analysed the reads in MiXCR, keeping a single row per CDR3 protein. The table shows under 120,000 distinct CDR3 sequences, with under 45% occurring only once. These receptors' targets are unknown. The sample here was CD8+ T cells from cultured PBMCs, taken from culture after CMV antigen stimulation. The receptors stem from a human donor in good health (CMV status not recorded). Some clones in this sample may be carry-over from other donors' samples. The CDR3 runs from the conserved cysteine through the conserved F or W. D genes are given only for firm matches. Size is stated for part of the rows, as once, few or many counts, or as a class when the clone is expanded.

NA,TRBJ2-7,TRBV7-2,few,TGTGCCAGCAGCTTAGAATTGGCCTACGAGCAGTACTTC,CASSLELAYEQYF
TRBD1,TRBJ1-2,TRBV5-1,few,TGCGCCAGCAGCGGAACGGGACAGGGGGCTCCCCTTTTCTATGGCTACACCTTC,CASSGTGQGAPLFYGYTF
NA,TRBJ1-1,TRBV5-1,NA,TGCGCCAGCAGCTGGGGACACTTGAACACTGAAGCTTTCTTT,CASSWGHLNTEAFF
TRBD1,TRBJ2-7,TRBV7-9,NA,TGTGCCAGCAGCGCCGGGACAGGGGCATCCTACGAGCAGTACTTC,CASSAGTGASYEQYF
NA,TRBJ1-1,TRBV15,NA,TGTGCCACCAGCAGAGAGAGTTTTCTCCGGGGGCGAACTGAAGCTTTCTTT,CATSRESFLRGRTEAFF
NA,TRBJ1-2,TRBV6-1,few,TGTGCCAGCAGTCCAAATGAGGGAACTAACTATGGCTACACCTTC,CASSPNEGTNYGYTF
TRBD2,TRBJ2-1,TRBV6-1,few,TGTGCCAGCAGTGAAGCTTCGCGGGGGGATTGGAACAATGAGCAGTTCTTC,CASSEASRGDWNNEQFF
NA,TRBJ1-1,TRBV12-3/TRBV12-4,many,TGTGCCAGCAGCTTACCCGGGGGTTGGGCTGAAGCTTTCTTT,CASSLPGGWAEAFF
TRBD1,TRBJ1-1,TRBV9,NA,TGTGCCAGCAGCCCCTTCGGACAGGGACCTGCTGAAGCTTTCTTT,CASSPFGQGPAEAFF
NA,TRBJ2-2,TRBV5-6,many,TGTGCCAGCAGCTTCACGGGGGTGTGGTACGGGGAGCTGTTTTTT,CASSFTGVWYGELFF
TRBD2,TRBJ2-1,TRBV2,many,TGTGCCAGCAGTCCCTGGTCTAGCGGGGGGGCCAGTTACAATGAGCAGTTCTTC,CASSPWSSGGASYNEQFF
NA,TRBJ2-7,TRBV11-3,NA,TGTGCCAAAAGGGACTCCTCGGGCGAGCAGTACTTC,CAKRDSSGEQYF
NA,TRBJ1-4,TRBV6-6,NA,TGTGCCAGCAGTGCAGGGACGACTAATGAAAAACTGTTTTTT,CASSAGTTNEKLFF